The 5 T cell receptor beta chains in this list originate from one sample, sequenced in a study of HIV-infected children after antiretroviral therapy interruption. The treatment was: PENTA 11 planned treatment interruption arm or continuous ART arm. The TCR library was built from RNA with a 3' RACE protocol and unique molecular identifiers. MiXCR was run by TCRdb on the 3' RACE reads, yielding one entry per CDR3 protein. The sample records roughly 16,000 distinct CDR3 sequences, more than 3% being singletons. Source: CD45RA+ CD4+ T cells from PBMCs, taken from a donor given antiretroviral therapy, either interrupted or continuous. The subset here: naive CD4+ CD45RA+ CD45RO- T cells. All receptors derive from a child between 2 and 17 years old with HIV.

This clonotype showed up many times. This chain links TRBV19 with TRBJ2-7; 8 nucleotides match TRBD1. The CDR3 is 13 residues long. The V and J ends lost 7 bases and 6 bases, in that order; junction bases with no gene match: 8. Germline loops: CDR1 LNHDA, CDR2 SQIVND (reference sequence). Here the CDR3 DNA reads TGTGCCAGTATTGGACAGGGACGGGGCGAGCAGTACTTC. Translating gives CASIGQGRGEQYF.

This clonotype was seen ten or more times. This chain links TRBV6-1 with TRBJ1-1; D might be TRBD1 (5 bases). V lost 5 bases and J lost 2, with 12 bases in between. Germline-derived CDR1 and CDR2 are MNHNS and SASEGT. The CDR3 is 14 residues long. CDR3 sequence reads: CASSWTQSNTEAFF. DNA of the CDR3: TGTGCCAGCAGTTGGACACAGTCCAACACTGAAGCTTTCTTT.

Ten or more counts support this clonotype. This chain joins TRBV14 and TRBJ2-2; 9 bases are a match to TRBD1. CDR1 is SGHDN and CDR2 is FVKESK in the germline V gene. After removal of 4 bases from V and 0 bases from J, the junction contained 6 bases not matched to a gene. This CDR3 is built from 17 residues. The CDR3 loop reads CASSRRDRAANTGELFF. Written as DNA, the CDR3 is TGTGCCAGCAGCCGCCGGGACAGGGCCGCGAACACCGGGGAGCTGTTTTTT. Supplemented by reference TRBV14 and TRBJ2-2, the full variable domain reads EAGVTQFPSHSVIEKGQTVTLRCDPISGHDNLYWYRRVMGKEIKFLLHFVKESKQDESGMPNNRFLAERTGGTYSTLKVQPAELEDSGVYFCASSRRDRAANTGELFFGEGSRLTVL.

The table lists this clonotype with many counts. The J gene is TRBJ1-5, the V gene TRBV5-1; the D is unclear. V dropped 0 bases and J dropped 1 base, with 11 bases sitting between them. The CDR3 spans 16 residues. The germline gives CDR1 SGHRS, CDR2 YFSETQ. The CDR3, as DNA: TGCGCCAGCAGCTTGGGGGGAGAAAAGAGCAATCAGCCCCAGCATTTT. Amino acids: CASSLGGEKSNQPQHF.

This clonotype was recorded at least ten times. This rearrangement joins TRBV9 to TRBJ1-1, with TRBD1 matching 7 bases. From germline, CDR1 is SGDLS and CDR2 YYNGEE. CDR3 length equals 15 residues. Trimming cost V 3 bases and J 4 bases; bases outside gene matches: 9. This CDR3 is CASSAEGAPSTEAFF. CDR3 coding DNA: TGTGCCAGCAGCGCTGAGGGGGCGCCGAGCACTGAAGCTTTCTTT.